One and the same sample provided the 27 T cell receptor beta chains below, sequenced in a study of neurological immune-mediated disorders. TCRdb passed the 5' RACE reads through MiXCR, listing each CDR3 protein once. The table lists approximately 100,000 distinct CDR3 sequences, 3% to 4.5% of them singletons. Source material: PBMCs. These receptors were collected from a woman between 50 and 59 years old with multiple sclerosis.

This clonotype was counted many times. The chain couples TRBV29-1 to TRBJ2-3, with TRBD1 identical over 8 bases. The V gene end was trimmed by 1 base and the J gene end by 1 base; junction bases not matched to a gene: 7. Per germline, CDR1 SQVTM and CDR2 ANQGSEA. The CDR3 is 16 amino acids. The CDR3 DNA follows: TGCAGCGTTGAAGGCCGGGGACAGGCTCGCACAGATACGCAGTATTTT. It encodes CSVEGRGQARTDTQYF.

Ten or more counts support this clonotype. This sequence joins TRBV6-5 and TRBJ1-1; TRBD1 might be the D (6 bases). This CDR3 region has 14 residues. The germline V and J ends were trimmed by 6 bases and 3 bases, with 14 bases remaining between them. Germline CDR1 and CDR2: MNHEY and SVGAGI. CDR3 loop: CASSNYGQHTEAFF. CDR3 sequence (DNA): TGTGCCAGCAGCAATTACGGACAGCACACTGAAGCTTTCTTT.

This clonotype showed up many times. V and J are TRBV20-1 and TRBJ2-2; D uncertain. The CDR3 runs 13 residues. CDR1 DFQATT and CDR2 SNEGSKA come from the germline V gene (reference sequence). V lost 4 bases to trimming and J lost 5 bases, with 11 bases between them. CDR3 nucleotides: TGCAGTGCTAACGGTCCCAATACCGGGGAGCTGTTTTTT. Its translation: CSANGPNTGELFF.

Notes on this clonotype: A much larger clone lies a single base off, so this may be a read error. The chain carries TRBV5-1 and TRBJ2-7; D is perhaps TRBD1 (6 bases). V was cut by 3 bases and J by 4 bases, with 11 bases left in between. The CDR3 length is 13 residues. Germline values: CDR1 SGHRS, CDR2 YFSETQ. This CDR3 reads CASSSGEGYEQYF. The CDR3 nucleotides read TGCGCCAGCAGCTCAGGGGAAGGATACGAGCAGTACTTC.

In its sample, this clonotype was seen many times. The chain recombines TRBV6-1 with TRBJ2-1; TRBD2 matches 8 bases. Per the germline V gene, CDR1 is MNHNS and CDR2 is SASEGT. The CDR3 has 17 residues. V lost 3 bases and J lost 10; bases outside the gene matches: 17. This CDR3 reads CASSDFRASGPKGEQFF. DNA for the CDR3: TGTGCCAGCAGTGATTTTAGGGCTAGCGGGCCGAAGGGGGAGCAGTTCTTC.

This clonotype was seen many times. The CDR3 DNA reads as TGCAGTGCAGGGGACGGCCCAACTAATGAAAAACTGTTTTTT. Its protein product is CSAGDGPTNEKLFF. The genes are TRBV20-1 and TRBJ1-4, with D possibly TRBD1 on 5 matching bases. This CDR3 contains 14 residues. The germline V gene has CDR1 DFQATT and CDR2 SNEGSKA (reference sequence). Trimming removed 6 bases from V and 0 bases from J, with 11 bases in between.

This clonotype was seen a handful of times. This could be a read error, since a much larger clone is one nucleotide away. The chain employs TRBV7-6 and TRBJ2-7; D not certain. Germline V lookup: CDR1 SGHVS, CDR2 FNYEAQ. There are 15 residues in the CDR3. This CDR3 reads CASSLAGGRGYEKYF. CDR3 DNA sequence: TGTGCCAGCAGCTTAGCTGGCGGTCGTGGCTACGAGAAGTACTTC.

This clonotype was observed many times. The chain links TRBV12-3 or TRBV12-4 to TRBJ2-1; possible D gene TRBD2, 6 bases. V was shortened by 6 bases and J by 10 bases, with 10 bases between the two germline ends. There are 11 residues in the CDR3. The DNA for the CDR3 is TGTGCCAGCAGCCAGGCGGGGGAGCAGTTCTTC. Its protein is CASSQAGEQFF.

In this sample, this clonotype turned up many times. V usage is TRBV7-2 and J usage is TRBJ1-5, with no clear D. Trimming removed 5 bases from V and 5 bases from J, with 19 bases in between. Per the germline V gene, CDR1 is SGHTA and CDR2 is FQGNSA. The CDR3 has 16 residues. The CDR3 region has the DNA TGTGCCAGCAGCCCCGCCCCCGGGGAGGTTTATCAGCCCCAGCATTTT. This sequence encodes CASSPAPGEVYQPQHF.

This clonotype was seen many times. The rearrangement joins TRBV18 to TRBJ2-7; 7 bases align to TRBD1. This CDR3 region has 14 residues. In germline, CDR1 is KGHSH, CDR2 LQKENI. Trimming took 2 bases from V and 2 from J; bases not matched to a gene: 3. The CDR3 loop reads CASSPGQVTYEQYF. The CDR3 region has the DNA TGTGCCAGCTCACCAGGACAGGTAACCTACGAGCAGTACTTC.

This clonotype was seen at least ten times. V usage is TRBV10-3 and J usage is TRBJ1-2; 8 bases fit TRBD1. CDR1 ENHRY and CDR2 SYGVKD come from the germline V gene. Trimming took 6 bases from V and 8 from J; bases not matched to a gene: 8. This CDR3 is 13 amino acids long. The DNA for the CDR3 is TGTGCCATCAGGCCCGACAGGGGTGGAGGCTACACCTTC. Protein product: CAIRPDRGGGYTF.

This clonotype was found many times. CDR3 DNA: TGTGCCAGCAGTCGAAGGACACAGGACACTGAAGCTTTCTTT. Protein: CASSRRTQDTEAFF. The chain recombines TRBV12-3 or TRBV12-4 with TRBJ1-1, with D tentatively TRBD1 (5 bases). V lost 5 bases to trimming and J lost 3 bases, with 13 bases between them. This CDR3 comprises 14 residues.

In this sample, this clonotype turned up many times. The chain couples TRBV5-1 to TRBJ2-7, with 10 bases matching TRBD2. The CDR3 runs to 15 residues. Per germline, CDR1 SGHRS and CDR2 YFSETQ. V shed 5 bases, J shed 3 bases, and the junction held 8 bases outside the gene matches. DNA for the CDR3: TGCGCCAGCAGACAAGGACTAGCGGAGCGCTACGAGCAGTACTTC. This sequence encodes CASRQGLAERYEQYF.

This clonotype appeared many times. The junction and the germline gene differ at one end; a read error may be behind it. The chain uses TRBV5-1 and TRBJ1-2, with 10 bases that match TRBD1. Germline CDR1 is SGHRS and CDR2 is YFSETQ. The CDR3 covers 14 residues. The chain's CDR3 is CASSLGQGNYGYTF. The CDR3, as DNA: TGTGCCAGCAGCTTGGGACAGGGGAACTATGGCTACACCTTC.

In its sample, this clonotype was seen a few times. V and J are TRBV2 and TRBJ1-2, with D hard to call. With 0 bases removed from V and 1 base from J, the gap between germline ends came to 12 bases. There are 16 residues in the CDR3. Germline CDR1 SNHLY, CDR2 FYNNEI. In DNA form, the CDR3 reads TGTGCCAGCAGTGAAGCGCTTTTCATGGTTAACTATGGCTACACCTTC. Its protein is CASSEALFMVNYGYTF.

This clonotype has a count of ten or more. The gene calls are TRBV5-1 and TRBJ2-5; TRBD1 agrees at 7 bases. This CDR3 region has 16 residues. CDR1 is SGHRS, CDR2 YFSETQ, per germline. J lost 5 bases, V lost 0 bases, and 10 bases had no gene match. This chain's CDR3 is CASSLERGQKWETQYF. Written as DNA, the CDR3 is TGCGCCAGCAGCTTGGAGAGGGGACAGAAGTGGGAGACCCAGTACTTC.

This clonotype occurred many times. The CDR3 DNA follows: TGCGCCAGCAGCTTGACAGTGAACTATGGCTACACCTTC. It codes for CASSLTVNYGYTF. The chain has TRBV5-1 and TRBJ1-2, with D unresolved. Germline CDR1 SGHRS, CDR2 YFSETQ. V was clipped by 1 base and J by 2 bases, with 6 bases between them. CDR3 length: 13 amino acids.

The V and J genes are TRBV25-1 and TRBJ1-1; D is ambiguous. Germline V lookup: CDR1 MGHDK, CDR2 SYGVNS. The germline V and J ends were trimmed by 6 bases and 0 bases, with 8 bases remaining between them. This CDR3 comprises 13 residues. The DNA for the CDR3 is TGTGCCAGCAGACAGTTCATGAACACTGAAGCTTTCTTT. Translated, it gives CASRQFMNTEAFF.

Concerning this clonotype: A read error is possible here, since a much larger clone lies one base away. The chain combines TRBV24-1 with TRBJ2-7; TRBD2 might be the D (6 bases). Germline V gives CDR1 KGHDR, CDR2 SFDVKD. The CDR3 covers 12 residues. CDR3 in amino acids: CDTSGGGPRQYF. CDR3 DNA: TGTGACACCAGTGGAGGAGGGCCGCGGCAGTACTTC.

This clonotype occurred many times. The V and J genes are TRBV11-1 and TRBJ1-1; TRBD1 aligns across 9 bases. Germline CDR1 is SGHAT and CDR2 is FQDESV (reference sequence). The trim removed 5 bases at V and 1 base at J, leaving 2 bases unmatched. The CDR3 is 14 amino acids. For the CDR3, the DNA is TGTGCCAGCAGCCCGGGACAGGGGAACACTGAAGCTTTCTTT. This codes for CASSPGQGNTEAFF.

This clonotype was detected many times. This chain links TRBV6-2 or TRBV6-3 with TRBJ2-3; TRBD2 aligns across 8 bases. This CDR3 is built from 15 residues. Germline V gene data show CDR1 as MNHEY and CDR2 as SVGEGT. V lost 4 bases to trimming and J lost 2 bases; unmatched junction nucleotides: 5. Here the CDR3 reads CASSSAGAVTDTQYF. The CDR3 bases are TGTGCCAGCAGTTCAGCGGGGGCGGTCACAGATACGCAGTATTTT.

This clonotype showed up many times. The chain uses TRBV2 and TRBJ2-7, with D perhaps TRBD1 (6 bases). V was trimmed by 8 bases and J by 4 bases, leaving 9 bases between them. The CDR3 contains 11 residues. Germline V gene data show CDR1 as SNHLY and CDR2 as FYNNEI. CDR3: CASRTAYEQYF. DNA for the CDR3: TGTGCCAGCCGGACAGCTTACGAGCAGTACTTC.

This clonotype was counted ten times or more. The chain joins TRBV5-1 to TRBJ2-3, with 7 nucleotides matching TRBD1. V lost 1 base and J lost 0; bases outside the gene matches: 2. The germline V gene encodes CDR1 SGHRS and CDR2 YFSETQ. The CDR3 spans 15 residues. The CDR3: CASSLTGASTDTQYF. CDR3 bases: TGCGCCAGCAGCTTGACAGGGGCTAGCACAGATACGCAGTATTTT.

There are many counts of this clonotype. The chain combines TRBV6-6 with TRBJ2-1; 8 bases are shared with TRBD1. The CDR3 has 15 residues. Per germline, CDR1 MNHNY and CDR2 SVGAGI (reference sequence). The V segment lost 7 bases and the J segment 8 bases; nucleotides outside the gene matches: 13. CDR3 nucleotide sequence: TGTGCCAGCACCTCCAGGAGGACAGGGAACGATGAGCAGTTCTTC. Its protein product is CASTSRRTGNDEQFF.

This clonotype was observed many times. The genes are TRBV12-3 or TRBV12-4 and TRBJ2-3; 7 bases are a match to TRBD2. This CDR3 is 14 amino acids long. V was clipped by 3 bases and J by 10 bases; unmatched bases: 10. The CDR3 sequence: CASSLTSPSGAQYF. CDR3 in DNA: TGTGCCAGCAGTTTGACTAGCCCGAGCGGAGCGCAGTATTTT.

This clonotype was observed many times. J is TRBJ2-5 and V is TRBV7-9; TRBD1 matches at 9 bases. This CDR3 spans 17 amino acids. The V segment lost 5 bases and the J segment 5 bases; nucleotides outside the gene matches: 15. Germline CDR1 and CDR2: SEHNR and FQNEAQ (reference sequence). CDR3 DNA sequence: TGTGCCAGCAGCCAAAACCCGACAGGGGGTGTGGGGGAGACCCAGTACTTC. Its protein product is CASSQNPTGGVGETQYF.

At least ten counts were recorded for this clonotype. The chain couples TRBV9 to TRBJ2-3; 7 bases align to TRBD2. Germline V gives CDR1 SGDLS, CDR2 YYNGEE. With 0 bases clipped from V and 1 base from J, the junction kept 5 bases outside the gene matches. This CDR3 region has 16 residues. DNA of the CDR3: TGTGCCAGCAGCGTAGATAGCGGGCTACGCACAGATACGCAGTATTTT. Its translation is CASSVDSGLRTDTQYF. Supplemented by reference TRBV9 and TRBJ2-3, the full variable domain reads DSGVTQTPKHLITATGQRVTLRCSPRSGDLSVYWYQQSLDQGLQFLIQYYNGEERAKGNILERFSAQQFPDLHSELNLSSLELGDSALYFCASSVDSGLRTDTQYFGPGTRLTVL.